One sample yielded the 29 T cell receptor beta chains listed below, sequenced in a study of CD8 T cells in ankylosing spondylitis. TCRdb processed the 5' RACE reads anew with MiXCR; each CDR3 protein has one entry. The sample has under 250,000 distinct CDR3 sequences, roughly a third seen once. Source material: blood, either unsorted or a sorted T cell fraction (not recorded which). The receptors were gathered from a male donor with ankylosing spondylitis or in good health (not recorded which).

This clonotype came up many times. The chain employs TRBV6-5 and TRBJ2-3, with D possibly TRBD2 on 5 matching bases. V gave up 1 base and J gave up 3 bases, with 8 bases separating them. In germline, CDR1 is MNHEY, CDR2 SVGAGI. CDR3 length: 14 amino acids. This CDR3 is CASSYFEGTDTQYF. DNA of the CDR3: TGTGCCAGCAGTTACTTTGAGGGTACAGATACGCAGTATTTT.

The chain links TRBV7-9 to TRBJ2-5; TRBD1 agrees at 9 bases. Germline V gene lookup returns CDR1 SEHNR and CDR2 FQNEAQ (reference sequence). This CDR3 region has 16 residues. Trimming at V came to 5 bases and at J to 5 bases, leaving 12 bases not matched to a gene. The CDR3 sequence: CASSPPGQGGGETQYF. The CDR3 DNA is TGTGCCAGCAGCCCACCGGGACAGGGCGGCGGGGAGACCCAGTACTTC.

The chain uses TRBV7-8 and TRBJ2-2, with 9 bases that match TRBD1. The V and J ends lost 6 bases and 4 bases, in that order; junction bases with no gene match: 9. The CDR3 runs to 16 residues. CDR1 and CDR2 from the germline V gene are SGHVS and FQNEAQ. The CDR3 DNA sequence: TGTGCCAGCAGAACTACAGGGGGCTACGCCACCGGGGAGCTGTTTTTT. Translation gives CASRTTGGYATGELFF.

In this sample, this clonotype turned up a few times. CDR3 sequence: CASGRGANTEAFF. Written as DNA, the CDR3 is TGTGCCAGCGGCAGGGGAGCGAACACTGAAGCTTTCTTT. This chain uses TRBV27 with TRBJ1-1; D is possibly TRBD1 (6 bases). Trimming took 8 bases from V and 1 from J, leaving 11 bases between them. Germline values: CDR1 MNHEY, CDR2 SMNVEV (reference sequence). The CDR3 covers 13 residues.

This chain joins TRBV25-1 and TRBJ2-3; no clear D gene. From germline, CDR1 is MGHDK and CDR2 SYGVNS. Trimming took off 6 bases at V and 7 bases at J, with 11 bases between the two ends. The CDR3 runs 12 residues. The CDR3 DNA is TGTGCCAGCAGCGCGATTGAGTATACGCAGTATTTT. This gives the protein CASSAIEYTQYF.

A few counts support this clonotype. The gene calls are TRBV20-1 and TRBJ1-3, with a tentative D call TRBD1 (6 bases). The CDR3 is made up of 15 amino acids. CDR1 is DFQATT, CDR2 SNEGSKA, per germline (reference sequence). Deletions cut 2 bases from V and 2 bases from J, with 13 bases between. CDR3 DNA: TGCAGTGCTAGACCGGACAGCGCCGCTGGAAACACCATATATTTT. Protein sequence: CSARPDSAAGNTIYF.

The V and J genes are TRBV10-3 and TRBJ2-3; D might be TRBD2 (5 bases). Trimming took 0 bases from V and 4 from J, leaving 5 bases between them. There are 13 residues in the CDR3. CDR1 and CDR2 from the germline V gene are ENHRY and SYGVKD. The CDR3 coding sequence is TGTGCCATCAGTGAGTCGGGAGCAGATACGCAGTATTTT. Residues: CAISESGADTQYF.

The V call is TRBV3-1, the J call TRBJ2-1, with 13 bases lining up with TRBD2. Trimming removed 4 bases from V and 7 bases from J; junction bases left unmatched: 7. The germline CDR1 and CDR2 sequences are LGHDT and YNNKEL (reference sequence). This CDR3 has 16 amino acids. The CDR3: CASSPRTSGGHNEQFF. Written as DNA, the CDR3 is TGTGCCAGCAGCCCCCGGACTAGCGGGGGCCATAATGAGCAGTTCTTC.

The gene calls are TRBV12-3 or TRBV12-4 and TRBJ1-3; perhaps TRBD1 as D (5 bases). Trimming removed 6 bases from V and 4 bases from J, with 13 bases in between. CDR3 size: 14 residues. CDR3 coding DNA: TGTGCCAGCAGCCCCGTGGGGGGAGGAAACACCATATATTTT. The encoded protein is CASSPVGGGNTIYF.

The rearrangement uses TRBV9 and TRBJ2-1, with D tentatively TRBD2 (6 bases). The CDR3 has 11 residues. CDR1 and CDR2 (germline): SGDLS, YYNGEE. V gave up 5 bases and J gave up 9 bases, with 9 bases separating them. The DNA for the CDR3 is TGTGCCAGCAGAGGAGGGAGTGAGCAGTTCTTC. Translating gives CASRGGSEQFF.

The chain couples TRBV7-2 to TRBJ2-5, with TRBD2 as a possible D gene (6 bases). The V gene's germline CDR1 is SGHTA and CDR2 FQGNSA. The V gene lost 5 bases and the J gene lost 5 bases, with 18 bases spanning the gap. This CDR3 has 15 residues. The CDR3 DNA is TGTGCCAGCAGCGTAGGCCCGGGGGTAGGGGAGACCCAGTACTTC. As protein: CASSVGPGVGETQYF.

CDR3 region: CASSSGTGRADTQYF. In DNA form, the CDR3 reads TGCGCCAGCAGCTCCGGGACAGGGAGGGCAGATACGCAGTATTTT. The chain has TRBV5-1 and TRBJ2-3; 9 nucleotides agree with TRBD1. This CDR3 is built from 15 residues. Germline V CDR1 and CDR2: SGHRS, YFSETQ. The J segment lost 4 bases and the V segment lost 3 bases, leaving 6 bases of the junction unmatched.

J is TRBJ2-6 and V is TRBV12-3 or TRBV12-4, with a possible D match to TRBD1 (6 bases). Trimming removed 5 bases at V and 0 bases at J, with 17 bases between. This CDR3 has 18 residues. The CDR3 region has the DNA TGTGCCAGCAGTCCCCCCGGGACACCGAGCTCTGGGGCCAACGTCCTGACTTTC. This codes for CASSPPGTPSSGANVLTF.

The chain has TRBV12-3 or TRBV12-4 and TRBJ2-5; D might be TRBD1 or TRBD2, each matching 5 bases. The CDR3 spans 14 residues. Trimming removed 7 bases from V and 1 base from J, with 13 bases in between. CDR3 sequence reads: CASTPGGVQETQYF. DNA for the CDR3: TGTGCCAGCACCCCTGGGGGAGTCCAAGAGACCCAGTACTTC.

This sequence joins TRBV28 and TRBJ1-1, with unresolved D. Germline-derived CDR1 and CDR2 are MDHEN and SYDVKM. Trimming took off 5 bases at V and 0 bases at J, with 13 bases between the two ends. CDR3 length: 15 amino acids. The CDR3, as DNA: TGTGCCAGCAGTACACCCGGGCGGATGAACACTGAAGCTTTCTTT. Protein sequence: CASSTPGRMNTEAFF.

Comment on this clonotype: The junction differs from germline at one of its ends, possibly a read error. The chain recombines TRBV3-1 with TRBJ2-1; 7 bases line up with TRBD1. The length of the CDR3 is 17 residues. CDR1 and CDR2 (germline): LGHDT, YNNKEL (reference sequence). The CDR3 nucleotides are TGTGCCAGCACCCAACAAATCTCGACAGGGCCCTACAATGAGCAGTTCTTC. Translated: CASTQQISTGPYNEQFF.

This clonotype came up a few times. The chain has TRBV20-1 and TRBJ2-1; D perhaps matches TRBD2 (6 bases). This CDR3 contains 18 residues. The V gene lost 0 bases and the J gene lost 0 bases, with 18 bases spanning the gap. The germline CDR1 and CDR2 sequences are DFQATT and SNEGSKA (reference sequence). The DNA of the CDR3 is TGCAGTGCTAGAGATGACCCTTTAGCGGCTTCCTCCTACAATGAGCAGTTCTTC. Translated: CSARDDPLAASSYNEQFF.

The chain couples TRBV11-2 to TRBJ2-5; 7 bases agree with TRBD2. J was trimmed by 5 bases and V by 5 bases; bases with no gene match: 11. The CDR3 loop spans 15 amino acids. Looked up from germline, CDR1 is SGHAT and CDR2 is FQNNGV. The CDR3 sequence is CASSTPGGIWETQYF. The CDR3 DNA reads TGTGCCAGCAGCACCCCGGGGGGAATTTGGGAGACCCAGTACTTC.

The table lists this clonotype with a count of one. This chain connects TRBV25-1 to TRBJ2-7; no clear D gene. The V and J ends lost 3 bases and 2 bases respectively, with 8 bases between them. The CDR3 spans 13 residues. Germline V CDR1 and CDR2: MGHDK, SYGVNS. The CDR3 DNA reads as TGTGCCAGCAGTGACCGCCCTACCTACGAGCAGTACTTC. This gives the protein CASSDRPTYEQYF.

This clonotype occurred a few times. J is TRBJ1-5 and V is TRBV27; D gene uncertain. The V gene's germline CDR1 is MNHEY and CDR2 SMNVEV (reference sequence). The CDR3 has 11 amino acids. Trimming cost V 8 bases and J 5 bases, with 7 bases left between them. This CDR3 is CASGGDQPQHF. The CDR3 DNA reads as TGTGCCAGCGGTGGGGATCAGCCCCAGCATTTT.

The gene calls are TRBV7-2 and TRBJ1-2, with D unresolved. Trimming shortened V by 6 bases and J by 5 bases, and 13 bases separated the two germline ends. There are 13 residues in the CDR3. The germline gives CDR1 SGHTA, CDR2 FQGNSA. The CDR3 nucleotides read TGTGCCAGCAGGCGCGACACCTTATATGGCTACACCTTC. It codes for CASRRDTLYGYTF.

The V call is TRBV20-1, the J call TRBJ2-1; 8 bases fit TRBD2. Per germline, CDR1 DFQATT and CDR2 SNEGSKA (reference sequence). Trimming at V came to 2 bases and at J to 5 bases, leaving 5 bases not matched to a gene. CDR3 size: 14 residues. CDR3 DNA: TGCAGTGCTAGACGCGGGGGGCCAAACAATGAGCAGTTCTTC. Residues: CSARRGGPNNEQFF.

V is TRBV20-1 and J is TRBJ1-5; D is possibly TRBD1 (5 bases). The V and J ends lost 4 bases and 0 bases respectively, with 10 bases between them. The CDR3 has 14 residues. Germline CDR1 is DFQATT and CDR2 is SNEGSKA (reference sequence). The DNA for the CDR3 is TGCAGTGCTATCGGGACGGGTAGCAATCAGCCCCAGCATTTT. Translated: CSAIGTGSNQPQHF.

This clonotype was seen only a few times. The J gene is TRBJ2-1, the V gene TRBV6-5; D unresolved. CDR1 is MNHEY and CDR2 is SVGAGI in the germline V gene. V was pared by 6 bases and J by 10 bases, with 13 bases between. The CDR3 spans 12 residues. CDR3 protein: CASRMYRGEQFF. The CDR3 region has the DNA TGTGCCAGCAGGATGTACCGCGGAGAGCAGTTCTTC.

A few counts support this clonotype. The DNA for the CDR3 is TGCAGTGCTAGAGACCCGTCTAGCGATGTCGAGCAGTACTTC. It specifies CSARDPSSDVEQYF. The chain recombines TRBV20-1 with TRBJ2-7, with D tentatively TRBD2 (6 bases). The CDR3 extends over 14 amino acids. CDR1 DFQATT and CDR2 SNEGSKA come from the germline V gene (reference sequence). The germline V and J ends were trimmed by 0 bases and 6 bases, with 15 bases remaining between them.

CDR3 in DNA: TGTGCCAGCTGGACAGGGTTGAACACTGAAGCTTTCTTT. Amino acids: CASWTGLNTEAFF. This chain joins TRBV2 and TRBJ1-1; 8 bases are a match to TRBD1. Germline V gene lookup returns CDR1 SNHLY and CDR2 FYNNEI. The length of the CDR3 is 13 residues. Trimming cost V 8 bases and J 0 bases; bases outside gene matches: 2.

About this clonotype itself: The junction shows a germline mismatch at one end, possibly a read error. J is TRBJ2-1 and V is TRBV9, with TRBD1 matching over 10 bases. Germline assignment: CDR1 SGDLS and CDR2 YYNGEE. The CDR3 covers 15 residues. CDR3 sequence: CASSVRQGAYNEQFF. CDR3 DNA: TGTGCCAGCAGCGTACGACAGGGGGCCTATAATGAGCAGTTCTTC.

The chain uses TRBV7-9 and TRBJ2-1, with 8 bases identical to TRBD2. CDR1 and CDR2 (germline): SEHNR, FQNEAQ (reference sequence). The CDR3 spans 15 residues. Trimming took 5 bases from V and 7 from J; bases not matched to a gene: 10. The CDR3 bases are TGTGCCAGCAGCAGACCGGGACTAGTAGTTAATGAGCAGTTCTTC. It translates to CASSRPGLVVNEQFF.

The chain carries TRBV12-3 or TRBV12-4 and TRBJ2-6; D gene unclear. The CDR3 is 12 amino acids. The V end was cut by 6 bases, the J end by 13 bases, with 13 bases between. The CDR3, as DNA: TGTGCCAGCAGCTCGGCTCAAAGGGTCCTGACTTTC. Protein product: CASSSAQRVLTF.